Each of the 24 T cell receptor beta chains below was sequenced from the same sample in a study of neurological immune-mediated disorders. TCRdb independently ran MiXCR on the 5' RACE reads; one entry per CDR3 protein. The sample lists 50,000 to 60,000 distinct CDR3 sequences, just under 4% occurring once. The sample was CD4+ T cells from blood. These receptor sequences come from a woman between 40 and 50 years old with multiple sclerosis.

This clonotype was seen ten or more times. The rearrangement links TRBV4-1 to TRBJ1-2, with D uncertain. From germline, CDR1 is MGHRA and CDR2 YSYEKL. The germline V and J ends were trimmed by 1 base and 8 bases, with 17 bases remaining between them. The CDR3 contains 15 residues. CDR3 in DNA: TGCGCCAGCAGCCAAGGAAGTCGAAGGGCCCCGGGCTACACCTTC. Residues: CASSQGSRRAPGYTF.

This clonotype has ten or more counts. The chain uses TRBV11-2 and TRBJ2-2; possible D gene TRBD2, 5 bases. The CDR3 spans 19 residues. Germline lookup yields CDR1 SGHAT and CDR2 FQNNGV. The germline V and J ends were trimmed by 2 bases and 1 base, with 20 bases remaining between them. The CDR3 nucleotides read TGTGCCAGCAGCTTAAAGTGGTTCCGGGGAACGATGAACACCGGGGAGCTGTTTTTT. Its protein is CASSLKWFRGTMNTGELFF.

In this sample, this clonotype turned up many times. The V gene is TRBV12-3 or TRBV12-4, the J gene TRBJ2-3; 12 bases are a match to TRBD2. The ends lost 6 bases at V and 5 bases at J; junction bases unmatched: 3. The CDR3 is 14 residues long. The CDR3 coding sequence is TGTGCCAGCAGAGCTAGCGGGGGGGAAGATACGCAGTATTTT. Translating it yields CASRASGGEDTQYF.

This clonotype was seen at least ten times. The CDR3 is CASSRGGGGYTF. The CDR3 region has the DNA TGTGCCAGCAGCCGGGGGGGGGGTGGCTACACCTTC. The chain has TRBV6-5 and TRBJ1-2; a weak D match, TRBD1 (5 bases). CDR3 length equals 12 residues. Germline lookup yields CDR1 MNHEY and CDR2 SVGAGI. The V end lost 6 bases, the J end lost 7 bases, and 12 bases lay between the germline ends.

In this sample, this clonotype turned up many times. The V and J genes are TRBV9 and TRBJ2-1; 11 bases align to TRBD1. J was trimmed by 7 bases and V by 3 bases; bases with no gene match: 6. Germline V gene data show CDR1 as SGDLS and CDR2 as YYNGEE. The CDR3 length is 15 residues. The CDR3 nucleotides read TGTGCCAGCAGCGGGACAGGGGGCTGGAAAAATGAGCAGTTCTTC. This gives the protein CASSGTGGWKNEQFF.

This clonotype was picked up many times. This chain uses TRBV5-1 with TRBJ1-4; D gene unclear. Germline values: CDR1 SGHRS, CDR2 YFSETQ. The CDR3 is 14 amino acids. The ends were cut back, 0 bases at V and 3 bases at J, with 6 bases in the middle. CDR3 in amino acids: CASSLGGSNEKLFF. The CDR3 DNA reads as TGCGCCAGCAGCTTGGGGGGATCTAATGAAAAACTGTTTTTT.

This clonotype was seen many times. V is TRBV6-1 and J is TRBJ2-3, with D perhaps matching TRBD1 (6 bases). Germline CDR1 is MNHNS and CDR2 is SASEGT. The CDR3 length is 14 residues. V lost 4 bases to trimming and J lost 0 bases, with 8 bases between them. In DNA, the CDR3 is TGTGCCAGCAGTGGAGGGACAAGCACAGATACGCAGTATTTT. Translation gives CASSGGTSTDTQYF.

This clonotype appeared many times. The chain recombines TRBV20-1 with TRBJ1-6; unclear D gene. The CDR3 has 13 residues. V lost 0 bases to trimming and J lost 4 bases, with 4 bases between them. Germline CDR1 reads DFQATT; CDR2 reads SNEGSKA (reference sequence). CDR3 coding DNA: TGCAGTGCTAGAGACGGGTATAATTCACCCCTCCACTTT. This sequence encodes CSARDGYNSPLHF.

This clonotype came up many times. The V gene is TRBV12-3 or TRBV12-4, the J gene TRBJ1-1, with D hard to call. V was trimmed by 2 bases and J by 3 bases, leaving 19 bases between them. This CDR3 is built from 17 residues. The CDR3 sequence: CASSLRGRGRRDTEAFF. The DNA for the CDR3 is TGTGCCAGCAGTTTAAGAGGGAGAGGGCGCCGGGACACTGAAGCTTTCTTT.

Ten or more counts support this clonotype. The chain's CDR3 is CSALGSGNTIYF. In DNA, the CDR3 is TGCAGTGCCCTTGGATCTGGAAACACCATATATTTT. The chain links TRBV20-1 to TRBJ1-3; D is uncertain. CDR3 length: 12 amino acids. CDR1 is DFQATT and CDR2 is SNEGSKA in the germline V gene (reference sequence). V was clipped by 6 bases and J by 1 base, with 7 bases between them.

This clonotype showed up many times. V gene TRBV5-1 combines with J gene TRBJ2-2; 7 positions match TRBD1. V shed 4 bases and J 8 bases; nucleotides not matched to a gene: 8. CDR1 and CDR2 from the germline V gene are SGHRS and YFSETQ. There are 14 residues in the CDR3. CDR3: CASSRDSPLGELFF. CDR3 DNA sequence: TGCGCCAGCAGCCGGGACAGCCCATTAGGGGAGCTGTTTTTT.

Many counts were recorded for this clonotype. The rearrangement links TRBV5-5 to TRBJ1-5; D is undetermined. Per germline, CDR1 SGHKS and CDR2 YYEKEE (reference sequence). The CDR3 totals 15 residues. V was cut by 6 bases and J by 4 bases, with 17 bases left in between. In DNA, the CDR3 is TGTGCCAGCACCCCTGAGCGTGTTGGGAATCAGCCCCAGCATTTT. Its translation is CASTPERVGNQPQHF.

This clonotype was counted at least ten times. J is TRBJ2-5 and V is TRBV5-1, with D tentatively TRBD1 (6 bases). The CDR3 totals 16 residues. V shed 0 bases and J shed 1 base, with 13 bases lying between them. Germline CDR1 is SGHRS and CDR2 is YFSETQ. CDR3 amino acids: CASSLAPGGFQETQYF. The CDR3 DNA sequence: TGCGCCAGCAGCTTGGCCCCTGGGGGCTTCCAAGAGACCCAGTACTTC.

This clonotype was observed many times. The V call is TRBV4-1, the J call TRBJ2-2; 9 bases align to TRBD1. The junction had 0 bases not matched to a gene; V was cut back by 4 bases and J by 0 bases. The CDR3 covers 15 residues. Germline V lookup: CDR1 MGHRA, CDR2 YSYEKL. The CDR3 region is CASSRQGANTGELFF. The CDR3 nucleotides are TGCGCCAGCAGCCGACAGGGGGCGAACACCGGGGAGCTGTTTTTT.

This clonotype was seen at least ten times. This sequence joins TRBV29-1 and TRBJ1-2; D possibly corresponds to TRBD1 (6 bases). The CDR3 length is 13 residues. Germline V lookup: CDR1 SQVTM, CDR2 ANQGSEA. V lost 3 bases to trimming and J lost 8 bases, with 16 bases between them. CDR3 bases: TGCAGCGTTGACCACAGGGAGATGGGGGGCTACACCTTC. Translation gives CSVDHREMGGYTF.

This clonotype was counted between two and nine times. The chain recombines TRBV19 with TRBJ2-1; D is possibly TRBD1 (5 bases). CDR3 length: 14 amino acids. Per the germline V gene, CDR1 is LNHDA and CDR2 is SQIVND (reference sequence). Trimming removed 4 bases at V and 10 bases at J, with 17 bases between. The CDR3 spells CASSNHPPTDEQFF. The CDR3 DNA sequence: TGTGCCAGTAGTAACCACCCTCCGACAGACGAGCAGTTCTTC.

The chain recombines TRBV10-3 with TRBJ1-4; perhaps TRBD1 as D (5 bases). Germline CDR1 is ENHRY and CDR2 is SYGVKD. The V end lost 2 bases, the J end lost 7 bases, and 11 bases lay between the germline ends. The length of the CDR3 is 14 residues. CDR3 in amino acids: CAISEGGFGEKLFF. DNA of the CDR3: TGTGCCATCAGTGAGGGGGGATTTGGTGAAAAACTGTTTTTT.

This clonotype occurred many times. The chain joins TRBV10-3 to TRBJ2-5; a weak D match, TRBD1 (6 bases). CDR3 length equals 13 residues. Trimming took off 11 bases at V and 5 bases at J, with 18 bases between the two ends. Germline V gene data show CDR1 as ENHRY and CDR2 as SYGVKD. CDR3 loop: CAVRGGIGETQYF. The CDR3 DNA reads TGTGCCGTCCGAGGGGGAATCGGGGAGACCCAGTACTTC.

This clonotype was recorded many times. The chain is built from TRBV6-6 and TRBJ2-7; TRBD2 might be the D (5 bases). In germline, CDR1 is MNHNY, CDR2 SVGAGI (reference sequence). The CDR3 has 12 residues. V was trimmed by 5 bases and J by 1 base, leaving 6 bases between them. The CDR3 reads CASSRTSYEQYF. Here the CDR3 DNA reads TGTGCCAGCAGTCGGACTTCCTACGAGCAGTACTTC.

This clonotype was counted ten times or more. The rearrangement uses TRBV12-3 or TRBV12-4 and TRBJ2-1, with TRBD2 matching over 11 bases. The CDR3 loop spans 15 amino acids. Germline trimming cut 2 bases from V and 9 bases from J; bases unmatched to any gene: 6. CDR3 DNA sequence: TGTGCCAGCAGTTTACCTAGCGGGGGGCATCTTGAGCAGTTCTTC. It translates to CASSLPSGGHLEQFF.

This clonotype has ten or more counts. V gene TRBV20-1 combines with J gene TRBJ1-5; D remains ambiguous. The V and J ends lost 3 bases and 3 bases respectively, with 9 bases between them. Germline loops: CDR1 DFQATT, CDR2 SNEGSKA (reference sequence). The CDR3 is made up of 13 amino acids. The CDR3 bases are TGCAGTGCTAGCCCCGGCCCCAATCAGCCCCAGCATTTT. Translating gives CSASPGPNQPQHF.

This clonotype appeared many times. V is TRBV18 and J is TRBJ1-2; D not resolved. CDR1 is KGHSH, CDR2 LQKENI, per germline. Trimming took 4 bases from V and 3 from J, leaving 6 bases between them. The CDR3 length is 12 residues. The CDR3 spells CASSLPDYGYTF. The CDR3 DNA follows: TGTGCCAGCTCACTACCAGACTATGGCTACACCTTC.

This clonotype was observed at least ten times. The rearrangement joins TRBV5-1 to TRBJ2-5, with D unresolved. Germline lookup yields CDR1 SGHRS and CDR2 YFSETQ. This CDR3 has 15 amino acids. Trimming cost V 0 bases and J 1 base, with 10 bases left between them. CDR3 nucleotides: TGCGCCAGCAGCTTGGCCTCGGGCCGCCAAGAGACCCAGTACTTC. Translated: CASSLASGRQETQYF.

This clonotype was seen at least ten times. CDR3 in amino acids: CASGTTGTSYEQYF. The CDR3 DNA is TGTGCCAGCGGAACGACAGGGACCTCCTACGAGCAGTACTTC. This rearrangement joins TRBV9 to TRBJ2-7; the match to TRBD1 covers 7 bases. Losses at the gene ends were 7 bases for V and 0 bases for J; bases not matched to a gene: 7. In germline, CDR1 is SGDLS, CDR2 YYNGEE. The CDR3 extends over 14 amino acids.